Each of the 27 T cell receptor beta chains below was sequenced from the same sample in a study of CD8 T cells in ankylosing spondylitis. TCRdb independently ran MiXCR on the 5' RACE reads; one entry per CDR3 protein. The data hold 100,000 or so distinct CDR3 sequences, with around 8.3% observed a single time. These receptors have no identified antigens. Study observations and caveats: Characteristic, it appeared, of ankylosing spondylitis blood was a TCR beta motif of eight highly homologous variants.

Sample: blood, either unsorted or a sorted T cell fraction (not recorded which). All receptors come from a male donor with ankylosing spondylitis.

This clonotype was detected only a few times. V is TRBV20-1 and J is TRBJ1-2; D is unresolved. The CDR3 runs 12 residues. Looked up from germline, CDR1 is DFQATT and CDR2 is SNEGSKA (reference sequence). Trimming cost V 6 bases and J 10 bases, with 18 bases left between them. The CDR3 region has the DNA TGCAGTGCCCATGTTTTAGGGTACAACTACACCTTC. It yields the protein CSAHVLGYNYTF.

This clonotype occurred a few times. The CDR3 here is CASSSQGRSTGELFF. The CDR3 region has the DNA TGTGCCAGCAGCAGTCAGGGGAGGAGCACCGGGGAGCTGTTTTTT. The chain is built from TRBV7-9 and TRBJ2-2; the D call may be TRBD1 or TRBD2 (6 bases each). CDR3 length equals 15 residues. Germline V CDR1 and CDR2: SEHNR, FQNEAQ (reference sequence). Deletions cut 5 bases from V and 4 bases from J, with 14 bases between.

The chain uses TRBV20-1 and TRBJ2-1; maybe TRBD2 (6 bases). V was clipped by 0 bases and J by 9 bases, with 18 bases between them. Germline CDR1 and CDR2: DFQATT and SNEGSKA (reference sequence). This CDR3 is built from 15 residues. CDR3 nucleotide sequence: TGCAGTGCTAGAGATGGGGGTCGGGAGCAGGGTGAGCAGTTCTTC. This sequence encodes CSARDGGREQGEQFF.

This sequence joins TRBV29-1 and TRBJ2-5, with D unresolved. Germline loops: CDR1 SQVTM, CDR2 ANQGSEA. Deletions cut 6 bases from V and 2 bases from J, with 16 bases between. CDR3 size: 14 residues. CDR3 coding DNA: TGCAGCGTGACGTTGTGGACCCCACAAGAGACCCAGTACTTC. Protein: CSVTLWTPQETQYF.

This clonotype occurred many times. The CDR3 nucleotides are TGTGCCAGCAGTTGGGGACCCGGGGGAGGCTATGGCTACACCTTC. Its protein is CASSWGPGGGYGYTF. The rearrangement links TRBV12-3 or TRBV12-4 to TRBJ1-2, with D possibly TRBD1 on 5 matching bases. With 4 bases removed from V and 4 bases from J, the gap between germline ends came to 16 bases. The CDR3 is 15 amino acids.

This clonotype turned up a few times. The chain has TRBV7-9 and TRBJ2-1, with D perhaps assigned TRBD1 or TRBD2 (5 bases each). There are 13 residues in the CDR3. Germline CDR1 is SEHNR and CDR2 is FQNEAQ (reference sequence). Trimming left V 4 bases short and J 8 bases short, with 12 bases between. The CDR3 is CASSSGPADEQFF. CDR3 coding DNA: TGTGCCAGCAGCTCGGGACCTGCAGATGAGCAGTTCTTC.

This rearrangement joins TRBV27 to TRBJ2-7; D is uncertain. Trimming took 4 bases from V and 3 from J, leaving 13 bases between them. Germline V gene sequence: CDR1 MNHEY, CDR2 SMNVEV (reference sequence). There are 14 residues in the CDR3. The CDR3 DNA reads TGTGCCAGCAGTTCGACGCCAGGCCTCTACGAGCAGTACTTC. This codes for CASSSTPGLYEQYF.

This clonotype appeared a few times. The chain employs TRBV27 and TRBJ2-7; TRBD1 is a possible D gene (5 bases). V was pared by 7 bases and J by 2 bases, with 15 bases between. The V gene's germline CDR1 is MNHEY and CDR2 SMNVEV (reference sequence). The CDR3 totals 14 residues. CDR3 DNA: TGTGCCAGCATCAATATCAGGGCTCCCTACGAGCAGTACGTC. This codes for CASINIRAPYEQYV.

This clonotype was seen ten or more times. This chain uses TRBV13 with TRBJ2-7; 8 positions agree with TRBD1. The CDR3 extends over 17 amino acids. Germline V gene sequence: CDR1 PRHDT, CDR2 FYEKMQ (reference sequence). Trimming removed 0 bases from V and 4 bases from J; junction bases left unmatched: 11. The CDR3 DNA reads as TGTGCCAGCAGCTTAGGCTTCCGGGACAGGACAGCATACGAGCAGTACTTC. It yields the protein CASSLGFRDRTAYEQYF.

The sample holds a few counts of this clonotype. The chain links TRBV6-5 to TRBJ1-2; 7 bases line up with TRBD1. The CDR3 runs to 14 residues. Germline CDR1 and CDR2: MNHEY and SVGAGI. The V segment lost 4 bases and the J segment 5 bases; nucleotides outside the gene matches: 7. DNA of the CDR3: TGTGCCAGCAGTTCTTTGGGGGACAGTTATGGCTACACCTTC. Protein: CASSSLGDSYGYTF.

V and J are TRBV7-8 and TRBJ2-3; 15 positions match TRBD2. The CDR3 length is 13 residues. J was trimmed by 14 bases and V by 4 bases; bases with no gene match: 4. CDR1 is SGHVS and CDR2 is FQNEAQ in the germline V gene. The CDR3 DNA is TGTGCCAGCAGCTCCGGACTAGCGGGAGGGCCGTATTTT. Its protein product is CASSSGLAGGPYF. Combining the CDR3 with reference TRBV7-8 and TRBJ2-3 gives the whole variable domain GAGVSQSPRYKVAKRGQDVALRCDPISGHVSLFWYQQALGQGPEFLTYFQNEAQLDKSGLPSDRFFAERPEGSVSTLKIQRTQQEDSAVYLCASSSGLAGGPYFGPGTRLTVL.

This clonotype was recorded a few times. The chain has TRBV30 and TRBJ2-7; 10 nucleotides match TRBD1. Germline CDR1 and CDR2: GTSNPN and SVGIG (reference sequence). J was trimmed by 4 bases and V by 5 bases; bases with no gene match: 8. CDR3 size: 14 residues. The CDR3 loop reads CAWLTTGGQYEQYF. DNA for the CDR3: TGTGCCTGGTTAACGACAGGGGGCCAGTACGAGCAGTACTTC. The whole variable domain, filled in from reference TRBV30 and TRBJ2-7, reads SQTIHQWPATLVQPVGSPLSLECTVEGTSNPNLYWYRQAAGRGLQLLFYSVGIGQISSEVPQNLSASRPQDRQFILSSKKLLLSDSGFYLCAWLTTGGQYEQYFGPGTRLTVT.

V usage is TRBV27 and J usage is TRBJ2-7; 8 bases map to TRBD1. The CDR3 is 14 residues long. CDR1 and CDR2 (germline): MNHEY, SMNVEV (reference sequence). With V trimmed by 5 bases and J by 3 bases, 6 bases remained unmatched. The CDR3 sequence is CASSPRTGNYEQYV. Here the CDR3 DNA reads TGTGCCAGCAGTCCAAGGACAGGGAACTACGAGCAGTACGTC.

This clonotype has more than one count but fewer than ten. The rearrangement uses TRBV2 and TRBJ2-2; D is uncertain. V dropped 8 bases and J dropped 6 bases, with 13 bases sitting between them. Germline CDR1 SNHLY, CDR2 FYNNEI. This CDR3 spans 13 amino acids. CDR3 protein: CASEDYDAGELFF. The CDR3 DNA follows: TGTGCCAGCGAAGATTACGACGCCGGGGAGCTGTTTTTT.

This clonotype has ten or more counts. CDR3 coding DNA: TGTGCCAGCAGCTTCGCTAGCGGGAGCGCAGAGCAGTTCTTC. It specifies CASSFASGSAEQFF. The chain recombines TRBV11-2 with TRBJ2-1; 10 nucleotides match TRBD2. The CDR3 has 14 amino acids. Trimming cost V 3 bases and J 10 bases; bases outside gene matches: 6. CDR1 is SGHAT, CDR2 FQNNGV, per germline.

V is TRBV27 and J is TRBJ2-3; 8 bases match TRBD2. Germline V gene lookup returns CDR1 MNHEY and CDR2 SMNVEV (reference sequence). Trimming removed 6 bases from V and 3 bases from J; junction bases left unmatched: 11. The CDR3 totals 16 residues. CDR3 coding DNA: TGTGCCAGCAGCCCAGGGACTAGAGGTGGAACAGATACGCAGTATTTT. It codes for CASSPGTRGGTDTQYF.

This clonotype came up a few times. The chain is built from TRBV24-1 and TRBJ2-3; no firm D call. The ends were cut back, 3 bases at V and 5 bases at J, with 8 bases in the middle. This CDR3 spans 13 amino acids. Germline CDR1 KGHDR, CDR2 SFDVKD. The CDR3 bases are TGTGCCACCAGTGATGTACAGAAAGATACGCAGTATTTT. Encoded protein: CATSDVQKDTQYF.

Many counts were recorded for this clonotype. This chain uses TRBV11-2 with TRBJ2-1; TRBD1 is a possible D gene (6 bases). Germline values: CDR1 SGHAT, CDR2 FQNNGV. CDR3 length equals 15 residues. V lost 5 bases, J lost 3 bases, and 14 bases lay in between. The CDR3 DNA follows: TGTGCCAGCAGCCCCCGTGAGGGGGTCTACAATGAGCAGTTCTTC. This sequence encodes CASSPREGVYNEQFF. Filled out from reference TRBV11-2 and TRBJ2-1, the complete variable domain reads EAGVAQSPRYKIIEKRQSVAFWCNPISGHATLYWYQQILGQGPKLLIQFQNNGVVDDSQLPKDRFSAERLKGVDSTLKIQPAKLEDSAVYLCASSPREGVYNEQFFGPGTRLTVL.

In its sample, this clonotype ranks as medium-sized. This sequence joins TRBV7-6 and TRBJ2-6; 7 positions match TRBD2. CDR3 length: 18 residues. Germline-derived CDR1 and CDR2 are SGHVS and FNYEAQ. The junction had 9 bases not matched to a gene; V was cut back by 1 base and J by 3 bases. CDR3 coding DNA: TGTGCCAGCAGCTTAGAGGTTTTAAGGGAGGGTGGGGCCAACGTCCTGACTTTC. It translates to CASSLEVLREGGANVLTF. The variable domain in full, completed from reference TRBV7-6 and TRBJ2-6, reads GAGVSQSPRYKVTKRGQDVALRCDPISGHVSLYWYRQALGQGPEFLTYFNYEAQQDKSGLPNDRFSAERPEGSISTLTIQRTEQRDSAMYRCASSLEVLREGGANVLTFGAGSRLTVL.

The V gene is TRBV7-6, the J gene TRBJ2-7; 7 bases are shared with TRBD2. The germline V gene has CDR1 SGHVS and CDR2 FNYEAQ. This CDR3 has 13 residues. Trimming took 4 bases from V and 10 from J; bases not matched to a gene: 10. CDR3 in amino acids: CASSSEGGVGQYV. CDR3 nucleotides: TGTGCCAGCAGCTCCGAGGGAGGGGTCGGACAGTACGTC.

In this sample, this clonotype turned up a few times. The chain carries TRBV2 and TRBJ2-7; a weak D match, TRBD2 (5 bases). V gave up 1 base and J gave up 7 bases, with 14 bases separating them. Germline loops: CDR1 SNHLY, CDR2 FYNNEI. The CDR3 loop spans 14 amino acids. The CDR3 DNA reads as TGTGCCAGCAGTGAAGACCTAGCAGCGGCGGAGCAGTACTTC. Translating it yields CASSEDLAAAEQYF.

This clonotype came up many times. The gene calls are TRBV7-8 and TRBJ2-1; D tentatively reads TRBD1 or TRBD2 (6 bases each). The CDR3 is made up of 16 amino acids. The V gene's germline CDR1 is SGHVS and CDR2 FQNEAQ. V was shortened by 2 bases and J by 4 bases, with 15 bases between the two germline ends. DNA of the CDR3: TGTGCCAGCAGCTTACCCTCGGGGGCCAGGTACAATGAGCAGTTCTTC. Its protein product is CASSLPSGARYNEQFF.

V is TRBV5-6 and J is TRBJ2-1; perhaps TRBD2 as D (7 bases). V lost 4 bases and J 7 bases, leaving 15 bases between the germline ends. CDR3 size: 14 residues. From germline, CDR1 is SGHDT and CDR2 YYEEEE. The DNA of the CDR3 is TGTGCCAGCAGCCTAGGGGGGGCGGTGAATGAGCAGTTCTTC. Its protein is CASSLGGAVNEQFF.

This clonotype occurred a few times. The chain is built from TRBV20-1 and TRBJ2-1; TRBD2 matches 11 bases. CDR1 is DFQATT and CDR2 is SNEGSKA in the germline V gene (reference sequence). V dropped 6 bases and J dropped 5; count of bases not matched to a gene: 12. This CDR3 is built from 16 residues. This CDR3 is CSATTLAGGFNNEQFF. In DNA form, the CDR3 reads TGCAGTGCCACTACCCTAGCGGGAGGTTTCAACAATGAGCAGTTCTTC.

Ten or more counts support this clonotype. The CDR3 spells CSARDPAEARDTQYF. The CDR3 nucleotides read TGCAGTGCTAGAGATCCGGCCGAGGCGAGAGATACGCAGTATTTT. J is TRBJ2-3 and V is TRBV20-1; D remains unclear. The germline V gene encodes CDR1 DFQATT and CDR2 SNEGSKA (reference sequence). The V gene lost 0 bases and the J gene lost 5 bases, with 15 bases spanning the gap. There are 15 residues in the CDR3.

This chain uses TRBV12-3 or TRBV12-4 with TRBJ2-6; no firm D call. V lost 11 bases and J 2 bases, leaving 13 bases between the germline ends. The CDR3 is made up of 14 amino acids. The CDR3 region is CAVNPPPGANVLTF. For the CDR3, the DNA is TGTGCCGTTAACCCCCCGCCTGGGGCCAACGTCCTGACTTTC.

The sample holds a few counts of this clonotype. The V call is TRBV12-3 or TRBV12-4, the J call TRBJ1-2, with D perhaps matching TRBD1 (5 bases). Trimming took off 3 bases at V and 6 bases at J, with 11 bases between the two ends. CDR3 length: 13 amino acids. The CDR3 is CASSFMGRDGYTF. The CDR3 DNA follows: TGTGCCAGCAGTTTCATGGGGCGGGATGGCTACACCTTC.